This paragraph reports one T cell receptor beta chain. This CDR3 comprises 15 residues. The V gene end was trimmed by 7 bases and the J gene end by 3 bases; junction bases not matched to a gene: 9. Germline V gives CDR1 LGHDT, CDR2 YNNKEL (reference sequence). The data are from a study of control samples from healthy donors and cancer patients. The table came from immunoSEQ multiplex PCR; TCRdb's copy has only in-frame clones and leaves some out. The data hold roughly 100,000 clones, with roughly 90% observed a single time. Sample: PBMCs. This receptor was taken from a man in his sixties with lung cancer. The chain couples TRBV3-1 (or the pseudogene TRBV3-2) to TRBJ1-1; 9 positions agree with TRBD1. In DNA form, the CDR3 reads TGTGCCAGCACCTTGGGGACAGGGCTAGACACTGAAGCTTTCTTT. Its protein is CASTLGTGLDTEAFF.